A single sample is the source of the 5 T cell receptor beta chains below, sequenced in a study of cytomegalovirus exposure and HLA in healthy donors. Produced via immunoSEQ multiplex PCR; TCRdb's table is partial and in-frame only. The table has over 100,000 clones, 85% to 90% seen once. Sample: PBMCs. These receptors all come from a woman under 30 in good health and CMV-seropositive.

This chain uses TRBV2 with TRBJ2-3; TRBD2 matches 8 bases. The J segment lost 2 bases and the V segment lost 2 bases, leaving 21 bases of the junction unmatched. Germline values: CDR1 SNHLY, CDR2 FYNNEI. The CDR3 totals 21 residues. The CDR3 region is CASSERGRPAGAPGFTDTQYF. CDR3 nucleotides: TGTGCCAGCAGTGAAAGAGGGCGACCAGCGGGGGCCCCGGGATTCACAGATACGCAGTATTTT. The full variable domain, in which reference TRBV2 and TRBJ2-3 provide the parts outside the CDR3, is EPEVTQTPSHQVTQMGQEVILRCVPISNHLYFYWYRQILGQKVEFLVSFYNNEISEKSEIFDDQFSVERPDGSNFTLKIRSTKLEDSAMYFCASSERGRPAGAPGFTDTQYFGPGTRLTVL.

The V call is TRBV30, the J call TRBJ2-2, with D tentatively TRBD2 (5 bases). The CDR3 contains 15 residues. Trimming left V 2 bases short and J 6 bases short, with 16 bases between. The germline CDR1 and CDR2 sequences are GTSNPN and SVGIG (reference sequence). CDR3 DNA: TGTGCCTGGAGTACCAACCTCGGGGTGGCCGGGGAGCTGTTTTTT. It translates to CAWSTNLGVAGELFF.

The V call is TRBV4-1, the J call TRBJ1-3, with 8 bases matching TRBD1. V was pared by 1 base and J by 2 bases, with 4 bases of the junction left unmatched. This CDR3 has 16 amino acids. In germline, CDR1 is MGHRA, CDR2 YSYEKL. The CDR3 loop reads CASSQASRGPGNTIYF. As DNA, the CDR3 is TGCGCCAGCAGCCAAGCCTCCAGGGGGCCTGGAAACACCATATATTTT.

The rearrangement joins TRBV5-4 to TRBJ2-4; 7 bases align to TRBD1. V trimming: 4 bases; J trimming: 7 bases; junction bases outside the gene matches: 8. The CDR3 is 14 amino acids. The germline V gene encodes CDR1 SGHNT and CDR2 YYREEE (reference sequence). This chain's CDR3 is CASSEVAGGNIQYF. Written as DNA, the CDR3 is TGTGCCAGCAGCGAAGTAGCAGGGGGTAACATTCAGTACTTC.

The genes are TRBV9 and TRBJ2-3, with 8 bases fitting TRBD2. Germline lookup yields CDR1 SGDLS and CDR2 YYNGEE. Trimming at V came to 2 bases and at J to 5 bases, leaving 7 bases not matched to a gene. The CDR3 covers 15 residues. DNA of the CDR3: TGTGCCAGCAGCGTCCGGGAGGGCCTAAAAGATACGCAGTATTTT. Residues: CASSVREGLKDTQYF.